These T cell receptor beta chains were read from a single sample in a study of vaccination effects on CD4 cells after COVID-19. These receptors' targets are unknown. Libraries were prepared by immunoSEQ multiplex PCR; TCRdb keeps only in-frame clonotypes and omits some of them. This sample yields roughly 27,000 clones, of which approximately 80% are seen a single time; 15% to 20% belongs to the top ten. Sequences were derived from CD4+ T cells from PBMCs cultured with HCoV-NL63 spike peptides, sampled before COVID-19 vaccination. Receptors originate from a human donor who had a prior SARS-CoV-2 infection. Each CDR3 is given with its conserved first and last residue. A D gene is named only where the DNA matches it firmly. Clone size is shown for a subset of rows, as once, few, many or a class of expanded clone.

>13|.|TRBV6-5|TRBJ1-4|.
CASSYRRNEKLFF
TGTGCCAGCAGTTACCGCAGGAATGAAAAACTGTTTTTT
>17|.|TRBV6-1|TRBJ1-6|.
CASSALQGSSYNSPLHF
TGTGCCAGCAGTGCGTTACAGGGAAGCTCCTATAATTCACCCCTCCACTTT
>16|once|TRBV10-3|TRBJ1-3|TRBD1
CAISETGGLSGNTIYF
TGTGCCATCAGTGAGACAGGGGGCCTCTCTGGAAACACCATATATTTT
>15|.|TRBV5-4|TRBJ1-3|TRBD1
CASSWEQGGGNTIYF
TGTGCCAGCAGCTGGGAGCAGGGGGGAGGAAACACCATATATTTT
>17|.|TRBV3-1/TRBV3-2|TRBJ2-1|TRBD2
CASSQSLAGVGYNEQFF
TGTGCCAGCAGCCAAAGTCTAGCGGGAGTTGGATACAATGAGCAGTTCTTC
>14|.|TRBV5-1|TRBJ1-1|.
CASSLFPANTEAFF
TGCGCCAGCAGCTTGTTCCCCGCCAACACTGAAGCTTTCTTT
>11|.|TRBV12-2|TRBJ2-7|.
CAATGIYEQYF
TGTGCAGCGACGGGGATCTACGAGCAGTACTTC
>14|.|TRBV11-2|TRBJ2-5|.
CASSQRDRLETQYF
TGTGCCAGCAGCCAAAGAGACAGGTTAGAGACCCAGTACTTC
>13|.|TRBV6-6|TRBJ2-7|.
CASTPTVSYEQYF
TGTGCCAGCACCCCGACAGTCTCCTACGAGCAGTACTTC
>16|once|TRBV4-3|TRBJ2-3|.
CASSQDLPRGGDTQYF
TGCGCCAGCAGCCAAGATCTACCCAGGGGTGGCGATACGCAGTATTTT
>15|.|TRBV2|TRBJ1-3|.
CASRGSRGAGNTIYF
TGTGCCAGCAGGGGATCACGAGGGGCTGGAAACACCATATATTTT
>15|.|TRBV7-2|TRBJ2-5|TRBD2
CASSLGLAGQETQYF
TGTGCCAGCAGCCTGGGACTAGCGGGACAAGAGACCCAGTACTTC
>14|.|TRBV5-4|TRBJ2-7|.
CASSLAGQRGEQYF
TGTGCCAGCAGCTTGGCGGGGCAAAGGGGCGAGCAGTACTTC
>17|.|TRBV5-8|TRBJ2-2|TRBD2
CASSLGLTSGKTGELFF
TGTGCCAGCAGCCTCGGGTTGACTAGCGGGAAAACCGGGGAGCTGTTTTTT
>16|.|TRBV5-4|TRBJ2-6|.
CASSLGLNSGANVLTF
TGTGCCAGCAGCTTAGGACTGAACTCTGGGGCCAACGTCCTGACTTTC
>21|.|TRBV4-3|TRBJ2-4|TRBD2
CASSRSILGLAGDIAKNIQYF
TGCGCCAGCAGCCGATCCATCCTGGGACTAGCGGGAGATATAGCCAAAAACATTCAGTACTTC
>11|.|TRBV5-1|TRBJ2-5|.
CASSFQETQYF
TGCGCCAGCAGCTTCCAAGAGACCCAGTACTTC
>15|once|TRBV20-1|TRBJ1-1|.
CSASSSRGGDTEAFF
TGCAGTGCTAGTTCTAGCCGTGGGGGGGACACTGAAGCTTTCTTT
>15|few|TRBV2|TRBJ2-4|TRBD1
CASSGQGIAKNIQYF
TGTGCCAGCAGTGGACAGGGAATAGCCAAAAACATTCAGTACTTC
>15|once|TRBV6-5|TRBJ2-3|TRBD2
CASSFLAGVTDTQYF
TGTGCCAGCAGTTTTCTAGCGGGAGTAACAGATACGCAGTATTTT
>14|.|TRBV3-1/TRBV3-2|TRBJ1-2|TRBD1
CASSQTGLYYGYTF
TGTGCCAGCAGCCAGACAGGGTTATACTATGGCTACACCTTC
>16|.|TRBV28|TRBJ2-4|TRBD1
CATRPRQGRAKNIQYF
TGTGCCACACGACCTCGACAGGGTCGAGCCAAAAACATTCAGTACTTC
>15|.|TRBV9|TRBJ1-6|TRBD1
CASSAETGAGSPLHF
TGTGCCAGCAGCGCCGAGACAGGGGCGGGTTCACCCCTCCACTTT
>15|.|TRBV6-4|TRBJ2-1|TRBD2
CASSKLAGVYNEQFF
TGTGCCAGCAGTAAACTAGCGGGAGTTTACAATGAGCAGTTCTTC
>12|few|TRBV12-3/TRBV12-4|TRBJ1-5|.
CASRDFGQPQHF
TGTGCCAGCAGGGACTTCGGACAGCCCCAGCATTTT
>17|few|TRBV24-1|TRBJ2-2|TRBD1
CATSDAGTGGLTGELFF
TGTGCCACCAGTGATGCCGGGACAGGGGGCTTGACCGGGGAGCTGTTTTTT
>12|.|TRBV2|TRBJ2-7|TRBD1
CASTGQGREQYF
TGTGCCAGCACTGGACAGGGACGTGAGCAGTACTTC
>17|.|TRBV5-4|TRBJ2-7|TRBD2
CASSPRGSGGAVYEQYF
TGTGCCAGCAGCCCTCGGGGGAGCGGGGGGGCGGTGTACGAGCAGTACTTC
>14|.|TRBV7-8|TRBJ2-5|TRBD1
CASSQDRGTETQYF
TGTGCCAGCAGCCAGGACAGGGGAACGGAGACCCAGTACTTC
>13|.|TRBV7-9|TRBJ1-5|TRBD1
CASNGQANQPQHF
TGTGCCAGCAATGGACAGGCCAATCAGCCCCAGCATTTT
>16|.|TRBV2|TRBJ2-3|TRBD2
CASRRRLAGITDTQYF
TGTGCCAGCAGGCGAAGACTAGCGGGGATCACAGATACGCAGTATTTT
>11|.|TRBV30|TRBJ2-4|.
CAWKAVNIQYF
TGTGCCTGGAAAGCGGTGAACATTCAGTACTTC
>19|.|TRBV7-9|TRBJ1-1|.
CASSLPPSGPEALNTEAFF
TGTGCCAGCAGCCTCCCGCCTTCGGGGCCAGAAGCTTTGAACACTGAAGCTTTCTTT
>18|few|TRBV15|TRBJ1-1|.
CATSRSYYSRLSETEAFF
TGTGCCACCAGCAGATCTTATTACTCTCGGCTTTCCGAAACTGAAGCTTTCTTT
>18|.|TRBV13|TRBJ2-2|.
CASSLIMLAGGSAGELFF
TGTGCCAGCAGCTTAATAATGTTAGCTGGAGGTTCGGCCGGGGAGCTGTTTTTT
>13|.|TRBV6-5|TRBJ2-1|.
CASSYSPYNEQFF
TGTGCCAGCAGTTACAGCCCGTACAATGAGCAGTTCTTC
>14|.|TRBV10-1|TRBJ2-5|.
CASTGTSFGETQYF
TGCGCCAGCACTGGGACGTCGTTCGGAGAGACCCAGTACTTC
>20|.|TRBV12-2|TRBJ2-7|.
CASRLAGGSDFFPNCYEQYF
TGTGCAAGTCGCTTAGCGGGGGGAAGTGATTTTTTTCCGAACTGCTACGAGCAGTACTTC
>20|few|TRBV23-1|TRBJ2-7|.
CASSLLSVPQGPQIPGEQYF
TGCGCCAGCAGTCTCCTCTCGGTCCCCCAGGGTCCTCAGATCCCTGGAGAGCAGTACTTC